The present T cell receptor (beta chain) was sequenced within a study of PD-1 blockade in classical Hodgkin lymphoma (dated by TCRdb to about 2020). General notes on the study: Nivolumab dosing was 3 mg/kg intravenously every 2 weeks, continuing until either disease progression or unacceptable toxicity. A peripheral blood immune signature of response to PD-1 blockade in classical Hodgkin lymphoma was defined using TCR beta sequencing and CyTOF.

Genomic DNA was isolated using the Qiagen DNeasy kit from unsorted PBMCs as well as from negatively selected CD4+ and CD8+ fractions. TCR beta CDR3 regions were subjected to amplification by immunoSEQ multiplex PCR with primers that anneal to V and J segments. Amplification bias was minimized using a synthetic immune receptor repertoire, and residual bias was removed computationally after sequencing. In the source study's methods: Repertoire diversity was quantified as the Shannon entropy index using custom Python scripts. Unsorted, CD4+ and CD8+ repertoires were analyzed separately, except in combined analyses where CD4+ and CD8+ sequences were merged in silico. A clone counted as expanded when the clone's frequency after treatment rose at least 2-fold relative to C1D1, and clones undetected at baseline were given a pseudocount of 0.5. Clones with 0 or 1 copy at C1D1 were classified as singleton clones, and clones with 2 or more copies were classified as non-singleton clones. By matching protein sequences in sorted samples from the same patient, clones expanded in unsorted samples were annotated as CD4+, CD8+ or unknown. Wilcoxon tests on paired samples were used to test diversity changes from C1D1 to C4D1. The source is immuneACCESS, and TCRdb retained only in-frame sequences with V and J called. Part of the clones is not carried over; for the studies checked, unresolved V genes explain less than half of this, and the remainder is unexplained. V and J calls and clone size are copied from that table; D and trimming were computed from the DNA. This sample has about 99,000 clones in its table, and roughly 81% of those were observed once. In total, the top ten clones hold roughly 15% of the sample.

CDR1 and CDR2, per the germline V gene, are KGHSH and LQKENI. V loses 4 bases of germline sequence and J loses 2 bases, and the interval between the two ends is 8 bases. The CDR3, from cysteine to phenylalanine, totals 13 residues. This entry keeps only the CDR3 DNA: 39 bases, framed from base 1. Concerning this clone itself: What antigen it recognizes has not been identified. No per-base quality is available; no much larger clone lies one base away. The same CDR3 arises from other DNA sequences in this sample as well.

The investigation overall reported the following: A significant rise by C4D1 was seen in CD4+ but not CD8+ TCR diversity (p=0.0027 vs p=0.16), with the rise being most apparent in complete responders (p=0.02). The study was restricted to a single clinical trial cohort, and the causes of repertoire differences, possibly disease activity or prior therapy, were left undefined. Lower diversity was observed in patients in whom nivolumab was started less than 1 year after ASCT, and these patients were excluded from later analyses so that confounding by immune reconstitution would be avoided. Trial patients achieving complete response had baseline diversity similar to newly diagnosed patients, whereas partial responders and progressors had significantly lower diversity. Newly diagnosed patients were reported to have lower baseline TCR diversity than healthy donors, and relapsed/refractory patients were reported to have lower baseline TCR diversity still.

Reading the label with the study, this specimen's time point is: cycle 2 day 1 (C2D1) of nivolumab. Relapse after autologous stem cell transplantation had occurred in all trial patients, and cohorts A, B and C were distinguished by prior brentuximab vedotin exposure. The trial cohort comprised more than 55 patients with relapsed/refractory classical Hodgkin lymphoma whose best overall responses were complete response, partial response or progressive disease. Trial patients were treated with single-agent nivolumab in the multi-cohort phase II CheckMate 205 trial. An independent review committee assessed best overall response using the 2007 International Working Group response criteria. PBMCs from the trial were collected at three points: immediately before nivolumab initiation (C1D1), and during therapy at cycle 2 day 1 and cycle 4 day 1. Peripheral blood was collected in 8 mL Vacutainer Cell Preparation Tubes, from which PBMCs were isolated by centrifugation and then cryopreserved.

The sample in question was peripheral blood mononuclear cells (PBMCs), obtained before the second cycle of nivolumab. Here the chain combines TRBV18 and TRBJ2-5, with the D gene possibly TRBD1 or TRBD2, each one fitting 5 bases. The sequence was obtained from a human donor with classical Hodgkin lymphoma. The nucleotides are TGTGCCAGCTCACGGGACCGACAAGAGACCCAGTACTTC. Its translation reads: CASSRDRQETQYF.